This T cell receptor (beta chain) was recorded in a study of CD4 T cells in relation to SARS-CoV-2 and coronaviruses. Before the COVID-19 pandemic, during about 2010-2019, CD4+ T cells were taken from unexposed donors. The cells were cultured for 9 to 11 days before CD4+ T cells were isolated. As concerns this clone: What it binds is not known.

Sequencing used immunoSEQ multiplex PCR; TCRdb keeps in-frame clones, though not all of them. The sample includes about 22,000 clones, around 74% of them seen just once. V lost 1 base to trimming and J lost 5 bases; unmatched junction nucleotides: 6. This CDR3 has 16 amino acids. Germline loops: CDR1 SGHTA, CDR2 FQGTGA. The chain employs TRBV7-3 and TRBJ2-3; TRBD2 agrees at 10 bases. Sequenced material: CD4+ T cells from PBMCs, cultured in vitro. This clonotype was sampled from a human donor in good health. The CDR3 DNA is TGTGCCAGCAGCTTAAATCCTAGCGGGAGAATAGATACGCAGTATTTT. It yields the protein CASSLNPSGRIDTQYF.